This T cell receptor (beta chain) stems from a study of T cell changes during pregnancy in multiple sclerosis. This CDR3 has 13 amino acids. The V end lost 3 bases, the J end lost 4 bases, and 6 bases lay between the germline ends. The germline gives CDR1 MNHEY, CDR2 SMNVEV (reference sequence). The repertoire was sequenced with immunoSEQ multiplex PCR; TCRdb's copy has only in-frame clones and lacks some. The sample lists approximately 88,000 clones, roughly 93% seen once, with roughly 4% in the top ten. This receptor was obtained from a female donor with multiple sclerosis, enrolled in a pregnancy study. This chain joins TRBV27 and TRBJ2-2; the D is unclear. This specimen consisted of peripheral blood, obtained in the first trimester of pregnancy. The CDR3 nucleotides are TGTGCCAGCAGTTTCCCCGGCACCGGGGAGCTGTTTTTT. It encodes CASSFPGTGELFF.